These 9 T cell receptor beta chains were sequenced from one sample in a study of CD4+ T cells in melanoma. TCRdb keeps only in-frame clones here, not all; method: immunoSEQ multiplex PCR. The sample gives 3,500 to 4,500 clones, around 68% of which show up once; 30% is in the top ten. Source material: cells from a culture (not recorded whether cultured in vitro). The source is a human donor with melanoma.

The genes are TRBV6-1 and TRBJ2-7, with D hard to call. The length of the CDR3 is 12 residues. Trimming shortened V by 2 bases and J by 5 bases, and 7 bases separated the two germline ends. The germline V gene has CDR1 MNHNS and CDR2 SASEGT. CDR3: CASSEQVNEQYF. The CDR3 DNA sequence: TGTGCCAGCAGTGAACAGGTAAACGAGCAGTACTTC.

V gene TRBV9 combines with J gene TRBJ1-5; 7 nucleotides align to TRBD1. The CDR3 length is 14 residues. Germline V lookup: CDR1 SGDLS, CDR2 YYNGEE. The V segment lost 2 bases and the J segment 5 bases; nucleotides outside the gene matches: 4. In DNA, the CDR3 is TGTGCCAGCAGCGTGGGGGACAGTTATCAGCCCCAGCATTTT. Protein sequence: CASSVGDSYQPQHF. Full variable domain (rest looked up from reference TRBV9 and TRBJ1-5): DSGVTQTPKHLITATGQRVTLRCSPRSGDLSVYWYQQSLDQGLQFLIQYYNGEERAKGNILERFSAQQFPDLHSELNLSSLELGDSALYFCASSVGDSYQPQHFGDGTRLSIL.

The genes are TRBV19 and TRBJ2-1; the match to TRBD1 covers 10 bases. Trimming at V came to 7 bases and at J to 4 bases, leaving 4 bases not matched to a gene. The CDR3 extends over 14 amino acids. From germline, CDR1 is LNHDA and CDR2 SQIVND (reference sequence). The CDR3 bases are TGTGCCAGTAAAAGGACAGGGGGGTACAATGAGCAGTTCTTC. Protein sequence: CASKRTGGYNEQFF.

V gene TRBV7-8 combines with J gene TRBJ2-7; TRBD1 agrees at 7 bases. J gave up 9 bases and V 5 bases, and 19 bases lay outside the gene matches. Germline CDR1 reads SGHVS; CDR2 reads FQNEAQ. The CDR3 is 16 amino acids. Written as DNA, the CDR3 is TGTGCCAGCAGCCCAAGGTCCGGGACAGCATCTGGGCCGCAGTACTTC. This codes for CASSPRSGTASGPQYF.

The J gene is TRBJ1-1, the V gene TRBV29-1, with D unresolved. CDR3 length equals 13 residues. The germline V gene has CDR1 SQVTM and CDR2 ANQGSEA. V was cut by 0 bases and J by 5 bases, with 10 bases left in between. CDR3 region: CSVEDPPGTEAFF. The CDR3, as DNA: TGCAGCGTTGAAGATCCCCCGGGGACTGAAGCTTTCTTT.

The chain uses TRBV19 and TRBJ1-1; 7 nucleotides agree with TRBD1. The CDR3 totals 20 residues. CDR1 and CDR2 (germline): LNHDA, SQIVND (reference sequence). The junction had 27 bases not matched to a gene; V was cut back by 6 bases and J by 5 bases. The CDR3, as DNA: TGTGCCAGTAGCGCAAACGTCTGGGGGGAAGTGACCTCCAGGGGGACTGAAGCTTTCTTT. Encoded protein: CASSANVWGEVTSRGTEAFF.

The genes are TRBV30 and TRBJ2-4, with D tentatively TRBD1 (6 bases). Germline V lookup: CDR1 GTSNPN, CDR2 SVGIG (reference sequence). The CDR3 length is 14 residues. The V end was cut by 2 bases, the J end by 8 bases, with 16 bases between. The CDR3 nucleotides are TGTGCCTGGAGTCAGTTAGGTGCAGGGGACATTCAGTACTTC. Protein: CAWSQLGAGDIQYF.

The chain carries TRBV5-1 and TRBJ1-3; 7 nucleotides line up with TRBD1. Unmatched junction bases numbered 7, after V lost 0 bases and J lost 1 base. This CDR3 region has 17 residues. Germline values: CDR1 SGHRS, CDR2 YFSETQ. The CDR3 coding sequence is TGCGCCAGCAGCTTGGTGCCGGGACAGCAATCTGGAAACACCATATATTTT. This translates into CASSLVPGQQSGNTIYF.

This clone has more than one count but fewer than ten. J is TRBJ2-7 and V is TRBV27; possible D gene TRBD2, 5 bases. The CDR3 totals 14 residues. V dropped 5 bases and J dropped 4 bases, with 15 bases sitting between them. From germline, CDR1 is MNHEY and CDR2 SMNVEV (reference sequence). The CDR3 protein is CASSGVSGVYEQYF. The CDR3 region has the DNA TGTGCCAGCAGTGGGGTCAGCGGTGTTTACGAGCAGTACTTC.